The 21 T cell receptor beta chains listed next were all sequenced from one sample in a study of sequential checkpoint blockade in melanoma. Repertoires were generated with immunoSEQ multiplex PCR, while TCRdb's copy carries only in-frame clones and drops some. Altogether 15,000 or so clones are present, 60% to 80% being singletons, with the ten largest covering 20% to 25%. Treatment here: randomized to nivolumab then ipilimumab (arm A) or the reverse (arm B). The specimen comprised CD8+ T cells sorted from blood (inferred from file names), sampled from a patient given nivolumab and ipilimumab in sequence. The receptors shown here come from a human donor with melanoma.

This clone is categorized as medium-sized. This chain uses TRBV16 with TRBJ1-4, with D perhaps matching TRBD1 (6 bases). Germline V gene data show CDR1 as KGHSY and CDR2 as FQNENV. The V end was cut by 2 bases, the J end by 0 bases, with 10 bases between. This CDR3 comprises 16 residues. CDR3 in amino acids: CASSQQKGATNEKLFF. CDR3 coding DNA: TGTGCCAGCAGCCAACAAAAGGGGGCAACTAATGAAAAACTGTTTTTT.

The rearrangement links TRBV12-5 to TRBJ2-7; TRBD1 might be the D (5 bases). Germline V gene lookup returns CDR1 LGHNT and CDR2 FRNRAP. The V end was cut by 4 bases, the J end by 0 bases, with 13 bases between. This CDR3 region has 15 residues. The CDR3 here is CASGSPHRPSYEQYF. CDR3 coding DNA: TGTGCTAGTGGTTCCCCTCACAGGCCCTCCTACGAGCAGTACTTC. Full variable domain (rest looked up from reference TRBV12-5 and TRBJ2-7): DARVTQTPRHKVTEMGQEVTMRCQPILGHNTVFWYRQTMMQGLELLAYFRNRAPLDDSGMPKDRFSAEMPDATLATLKIQPSEPRDSAVYFCASGSPHRPSYEQYFGPGTRLTVT.

The rearrangement links TRBV2 to TRBJ1-2; 9 nucleotides agree with TRBD1. The CDR3 runs to 14 residues. The germline V gene has CDR1 SNHLY and CDR2 FYNNEI. V was pared by 1 base and J by 8 bases, with 5 bases of the junction left unmatched. The CDR3 spells CASSEGRDRAGYTF. The CDR3 DNA reads TGTGCCAGCAGTGAAGGTCGGGACAGGGCCGGCTACACCTTC.

V gene TRBV5-4 combines with J gene TRBJ1-2; 8 nucleotides agree with TRBD1. This CDR3 has 14 residues. V trimming: 4 bases; J trimming: 6 bases; junction bases outside the gene matches: 8. From germline, CDR1 is SGHNT and CDR2 YYREEE (reference sequence). The CDR3 sequence is CASSHSRGRDGYTF. The CDR3 DNA sequence: TGTGCCAGCAGCCATAGCAGGGGGCGGGATGGCTACACCTTC.

V is TRBV27 and J is TRBJ1-4; D uncertain. The CDR3 is made up of 15 amino acids. V lost 6 bases and J 3 bases, leaving 14 bases between the germline ends. The germline CDR1 and CDR2 sequences are MNHEY and SMNVEV (reference sequence). The CDR3 DNA sequence: TGTGCCAGCAGCCGAACATCAGGTCCTAATGAAAAACTGTTTTTT. It is translated as CASSRTSGPNEKLFF.

This clone was observed a handful of times. V gene TRBV4-3 combines with J gene TRBJ2-6; D possibly corresponds to TRBD1 (5 bases). The CDR3 loop spans 16 amino acids. V lost 0 bases to trimming and J lost 1 base, with 7 bases between them. The germline gives CDR1 LGHNA, CDR2 YSLEER. The CDR3 coding sequence is TGCGCCAGCAGCCAAGAGCAGGGTTCTGGGGCCAACGTCCTGACTTTC. This translates into CASSQEQGSGANVLTF.

This rearrangement joins TRBV18 to TRBJ2-7; D is uncertain. V dropped 0 bases and J dropped 2 bases, with 8 bases sitting between them. CDR1 KGHSH and CDR2 LQKENI come from the germline V gene. The CDR3 sequence is 14 residues long. The CDR3 region is CASSPPSAAYEQYF. CDR3 nucleotides: TGTGCCAGCTCACCACCGTCGGCGGCCTACGAGCAGTACTTC.

J is TRBJ2-5 and V is TRBV28; a weak D match, TRBD2 (5 bases). CDR1 is MDHEN and CDR2 is SYDVKM in the germline V gene. The CDR3 loop spans 13 amino acids. V was shortened by 6 bases and J by 5 bases, with 13 bases between the two germline ends. CDR3 nucleotide sequence: TGTGCCAGCAGCGCCCGGGGTGACGAGACCCAGTACTTC. Translation: CASSARGDETQYF.

The rearrangement uses TRBV27 and TRBJ1-1, with 7 nucleotides matching TRBD1. Germline CDR1 reads MNHEY; CDR2 reads SMNVEV (reference sequence). This CDR3 has 13 residues. V shed 5 bases and J 6 bases; nucleotides not matched to a gene: 6. Written as DNA, the CDR3 is TGTGCCAGCAGTACGACAGGGTCCCCTGAAGCTTTCTTT. Amino acid sequence: CASSTTGSPEAFF.

Here the CDR3 DNA reads TGTGCCAGCAGCTTAGGACCGACAAAAGGGAGAGAGACCCAGTACTTC. This encodes CASSLGPTKGRETQYF. The chain joins TRBV7-6 to TRBJ2-5; tentatively, D is TRBD2 (5 bases). V shed 1 base and J shed 4 bases, with 16 bases lying between them. Germline CDR1 SGHVS, CDR2 FNYEAQ. This CDR3 comprises 16 residues.

The chain combines TRBV6-1 with TRBJ2-7; weak D call: TRBD2 (6 bases). Germline assignment: CDR1 MNHNS and CDR2 SASEGT. Trimming took off 6 bases at V and 1 base at J, with 16 bases between the two ends. This CDR3 region has 15 residues. The CDR3 region has the DNA TGTGCCAGCAGGGTGGAGGGTAGCGGATCCTACGAGCAGTACGTC. Translation gives CASRVEGSGSYEQYV.

The rearrangement links TRBV9 to TRBJ1-2, with a weak D call TRBD1 (5 bases). Germline CDR1 is SGDLS and CDR2 is YYNGEE. This CDR3 is built from 14 residues. The V gene lost 4 bases and the J gene lost 3 bases, with 13 bases spanning the gap. The CDR3 DNA follows: TGTGCCAGCAGCTCTCAGGGCCTCCACTATGGCTACACCTTC. It translates to CASSSQGLHYGYTF.

Of note for this clone: The junction departs from germline at one end; a sequencing error may be responsible. V is TRBV7-6 and J is TRBJ1-3; TRBD1 matches at 8 bases. The CDR3 spans 13 residues. Germline V gene data show CDR1 as SGHVS and CDR2 as FNYEAQ. The CDR3 reads CASSRTGSEPTAF. DNA for the CDR3: TGTGCCAGCAGCCGGACAGGGAGTGAACCCACGGCGTTT. The complete variable domain, with remaining parts taken from reference TRBV7-6 and TRBJ1-3, reads GAGVSQSPRYKVTKRGQDVALRCDPISGHVSLYWYRQALGQGPEFLTYFNYEAQQDKSGLPNDRFSAERPEGSISTLTIQRTEQRDSAMYRCASSRTGSEPTAFGEGSWLTVV.

CDR3 in amino acids: CASSLANEFEQYF. CDR3 in DNA: TGTGCCAGCAGCTTAGCTAATGAGTTCGAGCAGTACTTC. This chain connects TRBV7-9 to TRBJ2-7; D unclear. The germline V gene encodes CDR1 SEHNR and CDR2 FQNEAQ (reference sequence). The V and J ends lost 0 bases and 6 bases respectively, with 9 bases between them. The CDR3 is 13 amino acids.

The chain carries TRBV14 and TRBJ2-5; 7 nucleotides agree with TRBD2. V shed 5 bases and J 4 bases; nucleotides not matched to a gene: 4. CDR1 SGHDN and CDR2 FVKESK come from the germline V gene. This CDR3 has 13 amino acids. The CDR3 coding sequence is TGTGCCAGCAGCTCATGGGGGGGAGAGACCCAGTACTTC. Translation gives CASSSWGGETQYF.

V gene TRBV16 combines with J gene TRBJ1-4; possible D gene TRBD1, 5 bases. Germline loops: CDR1 KGHSY, CDR2 FQNENV. V lost 0 bases to trimming and J lost 0 bases, with 5 bases between them. The CDR3 runs 15 residues. In DNA form, the CDR3 reads TGTGCCAGCAGCCAATCGACAGCAACTAATGAAAAACTGTTTTTT. It yields the protein CASSQSTATNEKLFF.

The rearrangement links TRBV5-6 to TRBJ2-3, with a weak D call TRBD2 (5 bases). Germline CDR1 SGHDT, CDR2 YYEEEE. V shed 4 bases and J shed 10 bases, with 25 bases lying between them. This CDR3 has 16 residues. This CDR3 is CASSVRTGTQTLSQYF. The CDR3, as DNA: TGTGCCAGCAGCGTAAGGACTGGAACTCAAACCCTGTCGCAGTATTTT.

J is TRBJ2-7 and V is TRBV19; 12 bases fit TRBD1. Germline V gene sequence: CDR1 LNHDA, CDR2 SQIVND (reference sequence). The CDR3 is 15 residues long. J lost 10 bases, V lost 11 bases, and 18 bases had no gene match. CDR3 in DNA: TGTGCCCGAAACGGGGACAGGGGGCCGCCGGGGGGTCAGTACTTC. The encoded protein is CARNGDRGPPGGQYF.

V is TRBV6-6 and J is TRBJ1-1; D is ambiguous. The CDR3 is made up of 13 amino acids. The germline V gene encodes CDR1 MNHNY and CDR2 SVGAGI (reference sequence). V lost 8 bases and J 0 bases, leaving 10 bases between the germline ends. In DNA, the CDR3 is TGTGCCAGCCGCGAGCTTATGAACACTGAAGCTTTCTTT. This sequence encodes CASRELMNTEAFF.

This chain joins TRBV15 and TRBJ2-2; tentatively, D is TRBD2 (6 bases). Trimming stripped 1 base from V and 2 bases from J, with 8 bases between. The CDR3 sequence is 15 residues long. Looked up from germline, CDR1 is LNHNV and CDR2 is YYDKDF (reference sequence). The CDR3 nucleotides read TGTGCCACCAGCAGAGGGACTACTAACACCGGGGAGCTGTTTTTT. This sequence encodes CATSRGTTNTGELFF.

The chain couples TRBV19 to TRBJ1-2; the match to TRBD1 covers 7 bases. The germline V gene has CDR1 LNHDA and CDR2 SQIVND (reference sequence). The CDR3 is made up of 14 amino acids. Trimming took 5 bases from V and 2 from J; bases not matched to a gene: 5. The CDR3 nucleotides are TGTGCCAGTAGTCCTGGGACAGAGAACTATGGCTACACCTTC. It encodes CASSPGTENYGYTF.